This T cell receptor (beta chain) was sequenced for a study of neurological immune-mediated disorders. This clonotype was counted ten times or more. The germline gives CDR1 SGDLS, CDR2 YYNGEE. CDR3 size: 17 residues. V lost 1 base to trimming and J lost 2 bases, with 16 bases between them. Via MiXCR, TCRdb re-called the 5' RACE reads, giving one row per CDR3 protein. The data contain around 50,000 distinct CDR3 sequences, under 4.5% of them singletons. The sequence was obtained from a woman in her thirties with multiple sclerosis. The chain joins TRBV9 to TRBJ1-3; D is uncertain. The sample consisted of PBMCs. In nucleotides, the CDR3 is TGTGCCAGCAGCGTATTTCGTCTGTGGTTGGCTGGAAACACCATATATTTT. Translating it yields CASSVFRLWLAGNTIYF.